The text below deals with one TCR beta chain. Antigen unknown. These data come from a study of T cells in Graves' hyperthyroidism and ophthalmopathy. Overall study findings and caveats: Among thyroid clonotypes expanded above 0.001, most also appeared in blood. By a 13 V-J model, ophthalmopathy was set apart from stable hyperthyroidism.

PBMCs were sourced from more than 7.5 ml fresh peripheral blood. From RNA transcripts, TCR beta CDR3 regions were amplified. First-round RT-PCR with HTBI primers amplified the TCR CDR3 region. In TCRdb, the multiplex PCR reads were re-called with MiXCR into one record per CDR3 protein. This sample has around 500,000 distinct CDR3 sequences, with around 15% found just once. The sequenced sample consisted of blood. The clonotype was recovered from a middle-aged woman with Graves' hyperthyroidism.

CDR3 DNA sequence: TGTGCCAGCAGCGGCAGGGGTTTTCGCGAGACCCAGTACTTC. As protein: CASSGRGFRETQYF. The genes are TRBV9 and TRBJ2-5; tentative D call: TRBD1 (6 bases). Trimming took off 3 bases at V and 5 bases at J, with 14 bases between the two ends. There are 14 residues in the CDR3. Germline CDR1 SGDLS, CDR2 YYNGEE.